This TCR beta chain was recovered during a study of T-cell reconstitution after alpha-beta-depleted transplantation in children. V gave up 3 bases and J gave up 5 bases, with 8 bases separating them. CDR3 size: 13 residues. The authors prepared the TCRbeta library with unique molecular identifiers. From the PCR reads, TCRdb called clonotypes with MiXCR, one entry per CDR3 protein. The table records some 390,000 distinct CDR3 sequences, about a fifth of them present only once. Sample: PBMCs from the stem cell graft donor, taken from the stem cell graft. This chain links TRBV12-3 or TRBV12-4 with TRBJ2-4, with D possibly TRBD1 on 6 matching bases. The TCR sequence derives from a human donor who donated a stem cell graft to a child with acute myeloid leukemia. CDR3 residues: CASSFKGENIQYF. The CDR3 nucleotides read TGTGCCAGCAGTTTCAAGGGGGAAAACATTCAGTACTTC.